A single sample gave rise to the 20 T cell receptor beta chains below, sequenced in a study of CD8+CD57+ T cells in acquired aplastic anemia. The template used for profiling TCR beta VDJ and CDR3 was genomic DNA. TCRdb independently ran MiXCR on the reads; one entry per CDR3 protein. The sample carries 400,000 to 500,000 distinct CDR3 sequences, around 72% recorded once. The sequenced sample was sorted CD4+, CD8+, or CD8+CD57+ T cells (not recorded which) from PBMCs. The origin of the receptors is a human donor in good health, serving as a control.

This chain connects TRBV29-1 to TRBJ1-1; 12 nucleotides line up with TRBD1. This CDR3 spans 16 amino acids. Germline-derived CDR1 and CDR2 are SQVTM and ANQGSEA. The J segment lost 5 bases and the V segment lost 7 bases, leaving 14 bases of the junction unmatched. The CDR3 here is CSALGQGASLGTEAFF. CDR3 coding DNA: TGCAGCGCGCTGGGACAGGGGGCTTCCTTAGGGACTGAAGCTTTCTTT.

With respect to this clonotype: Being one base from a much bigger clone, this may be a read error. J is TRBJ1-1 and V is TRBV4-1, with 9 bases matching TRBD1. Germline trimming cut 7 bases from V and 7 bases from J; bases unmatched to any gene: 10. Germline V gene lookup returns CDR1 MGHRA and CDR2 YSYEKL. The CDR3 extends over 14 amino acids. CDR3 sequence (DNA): TGCGCCAGCACCAGGGAACAGGGGGCCCTTGAAGCTTTCTTT. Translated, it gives CASTREQGALEAFF.

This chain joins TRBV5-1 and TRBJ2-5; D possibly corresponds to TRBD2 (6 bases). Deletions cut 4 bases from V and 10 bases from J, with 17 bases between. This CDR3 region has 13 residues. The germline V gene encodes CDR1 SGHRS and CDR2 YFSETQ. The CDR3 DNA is TGCGCCAGCAGCGGGGGGAACACCGGGGACCAGTACTTC. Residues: CASSGGNTGDQYF.

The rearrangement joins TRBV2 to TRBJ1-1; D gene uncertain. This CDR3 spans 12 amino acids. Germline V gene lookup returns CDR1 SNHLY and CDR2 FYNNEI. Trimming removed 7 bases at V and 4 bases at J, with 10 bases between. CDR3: CASTPYSTEAFF. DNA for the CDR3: TGTGCCAGCACCCCATATAGCACTGAAGCTTTCTTT.

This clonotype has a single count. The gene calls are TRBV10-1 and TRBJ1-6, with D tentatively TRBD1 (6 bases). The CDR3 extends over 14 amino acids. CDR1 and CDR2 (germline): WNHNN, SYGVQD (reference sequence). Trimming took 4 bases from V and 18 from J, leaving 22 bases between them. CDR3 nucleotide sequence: TGCGCCAGCAGTGCCATAGGGGGGAATTCAGCCCACCACTTT. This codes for CASSAIGGNSAHHF.

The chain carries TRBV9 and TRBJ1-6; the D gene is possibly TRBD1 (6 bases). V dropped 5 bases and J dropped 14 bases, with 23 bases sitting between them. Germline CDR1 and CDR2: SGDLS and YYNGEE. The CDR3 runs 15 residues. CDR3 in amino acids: CASSSTRGGSSSLHF. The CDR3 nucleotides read TGTGCCAGCAGTTCTACCAGGGGCGGGAGTTCTTCCCTCCACTTT.

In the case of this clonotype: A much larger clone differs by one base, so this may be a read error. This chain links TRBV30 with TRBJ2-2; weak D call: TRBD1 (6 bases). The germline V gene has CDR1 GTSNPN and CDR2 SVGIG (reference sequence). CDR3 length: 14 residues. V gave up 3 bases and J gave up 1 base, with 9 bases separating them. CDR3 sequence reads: CAWSGTLNTGELFF. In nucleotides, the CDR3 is TGTGCCTGGAGCGGGACACTGAACACCGGGGAGCTGTTTTTT.

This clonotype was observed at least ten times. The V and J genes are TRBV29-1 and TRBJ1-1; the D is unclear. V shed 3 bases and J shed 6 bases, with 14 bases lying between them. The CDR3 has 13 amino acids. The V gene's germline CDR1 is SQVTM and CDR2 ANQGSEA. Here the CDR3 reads CSVELGYFPEAFF. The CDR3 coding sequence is TGCAGCGTTGAGCTTGGTTATTTTCCTGAAGCTTTCTTT.

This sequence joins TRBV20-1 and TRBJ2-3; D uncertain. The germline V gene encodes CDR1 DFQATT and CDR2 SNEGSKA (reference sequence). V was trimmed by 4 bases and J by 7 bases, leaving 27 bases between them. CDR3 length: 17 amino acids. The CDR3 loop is CSATDNLGQAHWNTQYF. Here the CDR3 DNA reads TGCAGTGCTACAGATAATTTAGGTCAAGCGCATTGGAATACGCAGTATTTT.

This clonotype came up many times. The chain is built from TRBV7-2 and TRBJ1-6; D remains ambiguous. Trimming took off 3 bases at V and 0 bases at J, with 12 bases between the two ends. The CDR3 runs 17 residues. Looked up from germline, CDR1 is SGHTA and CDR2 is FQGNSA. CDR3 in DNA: TGTGCCAGCAGCTTCAGTTCTAGTAGCTCCTATAATTCACCCCTCCACTTT. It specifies CASSFSSSSSYNSPLHF.

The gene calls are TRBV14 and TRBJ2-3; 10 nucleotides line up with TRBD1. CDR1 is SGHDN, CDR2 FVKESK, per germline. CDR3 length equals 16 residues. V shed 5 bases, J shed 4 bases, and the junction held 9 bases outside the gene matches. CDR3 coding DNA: TGTGCCAGCAGCGTACCTCCGGGACAGGGGTCAGATACGCAGTATTTT. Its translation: CASSVPPGQGSDTQYF.

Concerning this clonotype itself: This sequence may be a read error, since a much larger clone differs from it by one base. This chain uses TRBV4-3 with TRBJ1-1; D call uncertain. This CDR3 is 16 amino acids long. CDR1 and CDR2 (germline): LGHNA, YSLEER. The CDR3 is CVSSPSSGHVNTEAFF. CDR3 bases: TGCGTCAGCAGCCCTAGCAGCGGCCACGTGAACACTGAAGCTTTCTTT.

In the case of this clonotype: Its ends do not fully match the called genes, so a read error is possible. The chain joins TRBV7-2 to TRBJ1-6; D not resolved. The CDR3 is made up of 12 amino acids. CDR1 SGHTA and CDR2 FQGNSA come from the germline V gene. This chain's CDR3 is CASSLVYSPPHF. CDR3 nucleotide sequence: TGTGCCAGCAGCTTAGTTTATTCACCCCCCCACTTT.

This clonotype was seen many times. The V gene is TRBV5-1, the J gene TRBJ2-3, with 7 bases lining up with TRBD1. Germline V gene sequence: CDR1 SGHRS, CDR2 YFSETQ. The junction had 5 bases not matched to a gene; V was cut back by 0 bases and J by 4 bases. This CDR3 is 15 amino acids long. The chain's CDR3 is CASSLEGAMADTQYF. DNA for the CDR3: TGCGCCAGCAGCTTGGAGGGGGCCATGGCAGATACGCAGTATTTT.

CDR3 in amino acids: CASSQDSETFF. In DNA form, the CDR3 reads TGTGCCAGCAGTCAAGATAGTGAGACTTTCTTT. The chain has TRBV11-2 and TRBJ1-1, with no clear D. The V end was cut by 6 bases, the J end by 12 bases, with 14 bases between. The germline gives CDR1 SGHAT, CDR2 FQNNGV. This CDR3 has 11 amino acids.

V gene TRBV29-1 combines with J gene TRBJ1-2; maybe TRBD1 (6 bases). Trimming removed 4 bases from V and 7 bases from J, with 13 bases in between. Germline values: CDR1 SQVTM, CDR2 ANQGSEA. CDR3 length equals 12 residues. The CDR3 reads CSVGGRTPGYTF. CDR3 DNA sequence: TGCAGCGTTGGGGGGCGGACGCCTGGCTACACCTTC.

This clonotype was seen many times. Here the CDR3 reads CASSASRGLVNSPLHF. The CDR3 bases are TGTGCCAGCAGCGCATCCAGGGGGCTTGTGAATTCACCCCTCCACTTT. The chain is built from TRBV4-2 and TRBJ1-6; 8 nucleotides line up with TRBD1. Trimming cost V 5 bases and J 7 bases; bases outside gene matches: 10. This CDR3 has 16 amino acids. Per the germline V gene, CDR1 is LGHNA and CDR2 is YNFKEQ.

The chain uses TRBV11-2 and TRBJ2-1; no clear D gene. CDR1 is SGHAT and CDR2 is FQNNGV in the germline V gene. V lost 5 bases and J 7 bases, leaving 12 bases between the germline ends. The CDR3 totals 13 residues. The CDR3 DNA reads TGTGCCAGCAGCACGGTGGCAGAGAATGAGCAGTTCTTC. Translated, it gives CASSTVAENEQFF.

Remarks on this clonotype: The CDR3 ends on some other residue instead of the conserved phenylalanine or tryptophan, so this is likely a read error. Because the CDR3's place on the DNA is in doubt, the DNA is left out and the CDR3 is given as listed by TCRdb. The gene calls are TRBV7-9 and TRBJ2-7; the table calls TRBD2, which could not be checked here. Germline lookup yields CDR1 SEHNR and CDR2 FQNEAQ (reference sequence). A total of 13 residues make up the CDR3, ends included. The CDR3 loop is CVSSLGANNSPLH.

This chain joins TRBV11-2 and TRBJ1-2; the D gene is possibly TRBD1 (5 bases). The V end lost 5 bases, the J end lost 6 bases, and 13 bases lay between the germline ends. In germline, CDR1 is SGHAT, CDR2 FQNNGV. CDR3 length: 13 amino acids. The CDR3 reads CASSNLTGHGYTF. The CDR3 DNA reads TGTGCCAGCAGCAATCTCACGGGGCATGGCTACACCTTC.